This is a list of T cell receptor beta chains from one sample in a study of shared clonotypes between healthy human individuals. TCRdb's copy holds only in-frame clones and misses some; the assay was immunoSEQ multiplex PCR. In the table there are about 2.2 million clones, about 94% of which are singletons. Sequencing input: naive CD8+ T cells from PBMCs. The source is a man between 18 and 29 years old in good health. Some clones in this sample may be carry-over from other donors' samples. Both conserved end residues are part of each CDR3. The listing skips clone size in some rows; elsewhere it reads once, few, many or a size class.

clone_size j_call v_call cdr3_aa
. TRBJ2-7 TRBV13 CASSLRTSGRRDEQYF
. TRBJ2-7 TRBV5-1 CASSQVPLYEQYF
. TRBJ1-5 TRBV15 CATSRDRGTGQPQHF
. TRBJ2-7 TRBV6-5 CASSDNSGALYEQYF
. TRBJ2-1 TRBV18 CASSPGTGYDEQFF
few TRBJ2-2 TRBV2 CASGTGELFF
. TRBJ1-5 TRBV19 CASREDIRNQPQHF
. TRBJ2-3 TRBV5-6 CASSLGRDRARGDTQYF
. TRBJ1-2 TRBV7-9 CASSPSPTGISGYTF
. TRBJ2-3 TRBV18 CASSPFPEETDTQYF
. TRBJ1-2 TRBV27 CASSLLGQGVHF
. TRBJ2-1 TRBV4-1 CASSPRLAGGYNEQFF
. TRBJ1-1 TRBV11-2 CASSLDPGGTEAFF
. TRBJ1-2 TRBV5-1 CASSPGGDYGYTF
. TRBJ2-7 TRBV27 CASRVRGAGEQYF
. TRBJ2-2 TRBV11-3 CASSTRGGSSRTGELFF
. TRBJ2-7 TRBV15 CATQDRESYEQYF
. TRBJ1-5 TRBV5-8 CASSSGVSNQPQHF
. TRBJ1-5 TRBV27 CASSLGFPSNQPQHF
. TRBJ2-1 TRBV6-5 CASSYGLGEQFF
. TRBJ1-1 TRBV15 CATSSRPGSAEAFF
. TRBJ2-7 TRBV11-3 CASSPTGGEQYF
. TRBJ1-5 TRBV5-1 CASSLVPGSDQPQHF
. TRBJ2-7 TRBV27 CASSPGTANYEQYF
. TRBJ2-5 TRBV6-5 CASSYFPSAQETQYF
. TRBJ2-2 TRBV4-2 CASSQEMIAPGELFF
. TRBJ2-1 TRBV9 CASSELFAAEQFF
. TRBJ2-1 TRBV27 CASSLYFAGEQFF
. TRBJ1-1 TRBV5-1 CASSLYSRGTEAFF
. TRBJ1-5 TRBV27 CASSLMTGSNQPQHF
. TRBJ1-1 TRBV6-5 CASSSRRGLAEAFF
. TRBJ2-7 TRBV27 CASSLFPPPAAEQYF
. TRBJ2-3 TRBV27 CASSFSIEADTQYF
. TRBJ1-4 TRBV7-6 CASSSTRGPLEKLFF
. TRBJ1-2 TRBV28 CASTLLMGGTAMGYTF
. TRBJ1-4 TRBV19 CASTPRRQKDEKLFF
. TRBJ1-5 TRBV6-1 CASSVRSSNQPQHF
. TRBJ2-4 TRBV5-1 CASSLGLGYIQYF
. TRBJ2-1 TRBV28 CASTPQGQPYNEQFF
. TRBJ2-7 TRBV27 CASSVTSGRVGEQYF
. TRBJ2-1 TRBV7-6 CASSSILWREGGNEQFF
. TRBJ2-1 TRBV7-9 CASSPPLRAEQFF
once TRBJ2-1 TRBV27 CASSLLGRASYNEQFF
. TRBJ2-7 TRBV5-6 CASSWGQGTYEQYF
once TRBJ2-5 TRBV4-2 CASSQDWEREAPETQYF
. TRBJ2-1 TRBV7-2 CASSPRGYEQFF
. TRBJ2-7 TRBV28 CASSHSAGTGFSYEQYF
. TRBJ2-7 TRBV27 CASSFSDRGYEQYF
. TRBJ1-5 TRBV19 CASSIDRGGYSNQPQHF
. TRBJ2-7 TRBV5-5 CASSLFKVISYEQYF
. TRBJ2-1 TRBV6-6 CASSPVVGATNEQFF
once TRBJ2-3 TRBV18 CASSPPTGPRGTDTQYF
. TRBJ1-3 TRBV29-1 CSVGISGLPRNTIYF